This entry concerns a single TCR beta chain. Other DNA sequences in the same sample also yield this CDR3. The source of the sample is a study of blood T cell repertoires in COVID-19. Background on the study: The cDNA or gDNA used as material had been derived from T cells, B-cell-depleted T cells, or PBMCs.

The Seattle site enrolled patients during active infection and followed them longitudinally. Looked up from germline, CDR1 is MDHEN and CDR2 is SYDVKM. V lost 2 bases to trimming and J lost 0 bases, with 7 bases between them. The CDR3 has 14 amino acids. Profiled with immunoSEQ multiplex PCR; TCRdb holds only in-frame clones, not every one. Of some 210,000 clones in the sample, roughly 92% are singletons; the top ten hold about 0.8%. This receptor was obtained from a man aged 55 to 70 with COVID-19, enrolled during active disease. The material sequenced was peripheral blood. The chain carries TRBV28 and TRBJ1-1; unclear D gene. CDR3: CASSLEQMNTEAFF. The CDR3 DNA sequence: TGTGCCAGCAGTTTAGAACAGATGAACACTGAAGCTTTCTTT.